This is a list of T cell receptor beta chains from one sample in a study of blood T cells in healthy people across ages. MiXCR, applied by TCRdb to the 5' RACE reads, yields one record per CDR3 protein. In the table there are under 1,100,000 distinct CDR3 sequences, roughly a quarter of which are singletons. The data were also submitted as part of a second study, on T cells of mothers and their children.

The source material was blood. These receptors were obtained from a girl between 2 and 10 years old in good health. CDR3s include the opening cysteine and the closing phenylalanine or tryptophan. A D gene is named only where the DNA matches it firmly. Clone size is stated in some rows and not others, as once, few, many or a class when expanded.

TRBV5-4	-	TRBJ2-1	few	TGTGCCAGCAGCTTCGATAGCGGAGCCTACAATGAGCAGTTCTTC	CASSFDSGAYNEQFF
TRBV21-1	-	TRBJ2-7	few	TGTGCCAGCAGCCCTCCGGGCAGTTGCTCCTACGAGCAGTACTTC	CASSPPGSCSYEQYF
TRBV5-4	-	TRBJ2-5	few	TGTGCCAGCAGTTCCGGGACTTTCGGAAAAGAGACCCAGTACTTC	CASSSGTFGKETQYF
TRBV6-2/TRBV6-3	-	TRBJ2-2	-	TGTGCCAGCAGGGAGGGGACAGACTTCACCGGGGAGCTGTTTTTT	CASREGTDFTGELFF
TRBV20-1	-	TRBJ2-1	few	TGCAGTGCTAGAGATAGTAAACCCATTTGGGATGAGCAGTTCTTC	CSARDSKPIWDEQFF
TRBV3-1	TRBD2	TRBJ2-1	-	TGTGCCAGCAGCCAAAGGGGCGGGACTAGCGGGATGAATGAGCAGTTCTTC	CASSQRGGTSGMNEQFF
TRBV20-1	TRBD1	TRBJ2-5	-	TGCAGTGCTAGGGACTCGGGACAGGGGGCAGGAGAGACCCAGTACTTC	CSARDSGQGAGETQYF
TRBV29-1	-	TRBJ2-3	-	TGCAGCGTATGGACAGAACGGCAGTATTTT	CSVWTERQYF
TRBV5-1	TRBD1	TRBJ1-2	-	TGCGCCAGCAGCTTGGCACAGGGGGAGGATGGCTACACCTTC	CASSLAQGEDGYTF
TRBV7-9	TRBD2	TRBJ2-5	-	TGTGCTTCGGCCGGTCTAGCGGAGTTCCAAGAGACCCAGTACTTC	CASAGLAEFQETQYF
TRBV11-2	TRBD1	TRBJ2-1	few	TGTGCCAGCAGCTTAGGGACAGGCGGGCAGTTCTTC	CASSLGTGGQFF
TRBV4-1	-	TRBJ2-7	-	TGCGCCAGCAGCCAAGGGTTTCCGGTGTCCGGGACTTATTCCTACGAGCAGTACTTC	CASSQGFPVSGTYSYEQYF
TRBV29-1	-	TRBJ2-2	-	TGCAGCGTTGAACCGGGACACACCGGGGAGCTGTTTTTT	CSVEPGHTGELFF
TRBV18	-	TRBJ1-1	-	TGTGCCAGCTCAAAACTCCGGGGAGGTGAAGCTTTCTTT	CASSKLRGGEAFF
TRBV2	-	TRBJ2-4	-	TGTGCCAGCGTCGGTGGACTAGCCAAAAACATTCAGTACTTC	CASVGGLAKNIQYF
TRBV4-3	-	TRBJ1-1	few	TGCGCCAGCAGCCCCCGCTTGTTCGGGGGTGAAGCTTTCTTT	CASSPRLFGGEAFF
TRBV4-1	TRBD1	TRBJ2-2	-	TGCGCCAGCAGCCAGGGGACAGGGCCGAACACCGGGGAGCTGTTTTTT	CASSQGTGPNTGELFF
TRBV5-1	-	TRBJ2-5	-	TGCGCCAGCAGCTTGTGGCAGGGATCACAAGAGACCCAGTACTTC	CASSLWQGSQETQYF
TRBV28	-	TRBJ2-1	-	TGTGCCAGCAGCGGGAGTATGAACAATGAGCAGTTCTTC	CASSGSMNNEQFF
TRBV20-1	-	TRBJ1-2	few	TGCAGTGCTAGAGATCTCTCGGACAGCGTCTATGGCTACACCTTC	CSARDLSDSVYGYTF
TRBV29-1	-	TRBJ2-5	-	TGCAGCGCAGAGAGAGAGCACAAGGGGACCCAGTACTTC	CSAEREHKGTQYF
TRBV7-2	-	TRBJ1-1	-	TGTGCCAGCAGCTTAGTCCTCGGTGACACTGAAGCTTTCTTT	CASSLVLGDTEAFF
TRBV11-2	-	TRBJ2-5	-	TGTGCCAGCAGCTTAAGAGAAGAATACCAAGAGACCCAGTACTTC	CASSLREEYQETQYF
TRBV20-1	-	TRBJ1-2	-	TGCAGTGCTAGAGGCGGGGGGCAGGGAGACTATGGCTACACCTTC	CSARGGGQGDYGYTF
TRBV4-1	-	TRBJ2-1	few	TGCGCCAGCAGCCAATCGCAGGGAAACAATGAGCAGTTCTTC	CASSQSQGNNEQFF
TRBV6-2/TRBV6-3	-	TRBJ2-4	-	TGTGCCACCCGGAACTTCGGGGACATTCAGTACTTC	CATRNFGDIQYF
TRBV20-1	TRBD2	TRBJ2-7	-	TGCAGTGCCCACTCGACGGCTAGCGGATATTACGAGCAGTACTTC	CSAHSTASGYYEQYF
TRBV5-4	-	TRBJ2-3	-	TGTGCCAGCAGCTTAGACGGCCTGAGCACACATACGCAGTATTTT	CASSLDGLSTHTQYF
TRBV10-3	-	TRBJ1-1	-	TGTGCCATCAGGGACCTCAGGGGCACTGAAGCTTTCTTT	CAIRDLRGTEAFF
TRBV29-1	-	TRBJ2-5	few	TGCAGCTCCTCGCAGACTAGTGAAGAGACCCAGTACTTC	CSSSQTSEETQYF
TRBV5-4	-	TRBJ2-7	once	TGTGCCAGCAGCTTGGCTGCAGGGGAAGCCTACGAGCAGTACTTC	CASSLAAGEAYEQYF
TRBV10-3	-	TRBJ2-7	few	TGTGCCATCAGCGGGCCAGAACAAGGTAACGAGCAGTACTTC	CAISGPEQGNEQYF
TRBV12-3/TRBV12-4	TRBD1	TRBJ2-4	-	TGTGCCAGCAGCGATTTAGGGACAGGGGGTAACATTCAGTACTTC	CASSDLGTGGNIQYF
TRBV19	-	TRBJ2-7	once	TGTGCCAGTAGGGACTCACTCAGCTCCTACGAGCAGTACTTC	CASRDSLSSYEQYF
TRBV20-1	-	TRBJ2-1	-	TGCAGTGTTCTTTCCAGACAGGACCAAGTTAGCAATGAGCAGTTCTTC	CSVLSRQDQVSNEQFF
TRBV6-5	-	TRBJ1-2	few	TGTGCCAGCAGTTTCAATGTGGCAGGGACTAACTATGGCTACACCTTC	CASSFNVAGTNYGYTF
TRBV9	-	TRBJ2-2	-	TGTGCCAGCAGCGTAGTAGCGACTCAACCTAACACCGGGGAGCTGTTTTTT	CASSVVATQPNTGELFF
TRBV6-1	-	TRBJ2-7	few	TGTGCCAGCAGTGACAGGGGAGGCGATTCCCCGTACGAGCAGTACTTC	CASSDRGGDSPYEQYF
TRBV6-5	-	TRBJ2-5	-	TGTGCCAGCAGTTTTCAAGGGGCAACCGGGACCCAGTACTTC	CASSFQGATGTQYF
TRBV2	-	TRBJ1-1	-	TGTGCCAGCAGTGACGCCCCCAAGGGGTTCTTT	CASSDAPKGFF
TRBV29-1	TRBD2	TRBJ2-3	-	TGCAGCATGGGACTAGCGGGACACACAGATACGCAGTATTTT	CSMGLAGHTDTQYF
TRBV20-1	-	TRBJ2-5	-	TGCAGTGGTACCGGGACCCCCTGGAGGACGCAGTACTTC	CSGTGTPWRTQYF
TRBV7-2	-	TRBJ2-5	-	TGTGCCAGCAGCCTGGGGACTTACAGGGGTTTCCAAGAGACCCAGTACTTC	CASSLGTYRGFQETQYF
TRBV23-1	-	TRBJ2-5	-	TGCGCCAGCAGTCAATCCCCTAGTTGCGCGGTAGAGACCCAGTACTTC	CASSQSPSCAVETQYF
TRBV27	-	TRBJ2-4	few	TGTGCCAGCAGCATTGGGAGCGGGTTAGACATTCAGTACTTC	CASSIGSGLDIQYF
TRBV21-1	-	TRBJ2-4	few	TGTGCCAGCAGCAAAGTGGTTACGGGACATCAGAAAAACATTCAGTACTTC	CASSKVVTGHQKNIQYF
TRBV4-1	TRBD1	TRBJ1-4	-	TGCGCCAGCAGCCAAGTTGGAGGGGGCGATAATGAAAAACTGTTTTTT	CASSQVGGGDNEKLFF
TRBV27	TRBD1	TRBJ1-6	few	TGTGCCAGCAGTTCACAGGGGGTCGGTTCACCCCTCCACTTT	CASSSQGVGSPLHF
TRBV20-1	-	TRBJ2-7	few	TGCAGTTCTTTAACCGGCCACGGCGGTTCAGGCGAGCAGTACTTC	CSSLTGHGGSGEQYF
TRBV29-1	TRBD2	TRBJ2-1	few	TGCAGCGTTGGACCCCGACTAGCGGACAATGAGCAGTTCTTC	CSVGPRLADNEQFF
TRBV4-1	TRBD1	TRBJ1-1	-	TGCGCCAGCAGCCAAGTGGGCAGGGGGCGGTTGAACACTGAAGCTTTCTTT	CASSQVGRGRLNTEAFF
TRBV6-1	-	TRBJ1-4	-	TGTGCCAGCGCCCTGTGGTCCCTTGCAACTAATGAAAAACTGTTTTTT	CASALWSLATNEKLFF
TRBV20-1	-	TRBJ2-3	-	TGCAGTGCTAGACCCGCGAGGGGGTTCCTTGCTGCAGATACGCAGTATTTT	CSARPARGFLAADTQYF
TRBV4-1	-	TRBJ2-1	-	TGCGCCAGCAGCCAAGGCGGGGGCCGCAATGAGCAGTTCTTC	CASSQGGGRNEQFF
TRBV10-3	-	TRBJ2-7	-	TGTGCCATCAGTGCCACGTTGAACGAGCAGTACTTC	CAISATLNEQYF
TRBV13	TRBD1	TRBJ2-2	-	TGTGCCAGCAGCGCGACAGGGGTGGCCGGGGAGCTGTTTTTT	CASSATGVAGELFF
TRBV3-1	-	TRBJ1-2	few	TGTGCCAGCAGCCAAGCGCACGGGCGCCTCTATGGCTACACCTTC	CASSQAHGRLYGYTF
TRBV29-1	TRBD1	TRBJ2-5	-	TGCAGCCATGAAAATGGACAGGGAGAGACCCAGTACTTC	CSHENGQGETQYF
TRBV12-3/TRBV12-4	-	TRBJ1-2	few	TGTGCCAGCAGTTTTAACCGTAACTATGGCTACACCTTC	CASSFNRNYGYTF
TRBV20-1	-	TRBJ1-2	-	TGCAGTGCTAGAGATAGTCGGGTAGGGGGAGATGGCTACACCTTC	CSARDSRVGGDGYTF